This T cell receptor (beta chain) was captured by sequencing in a study of blood T cell repertoires in COVID-19. Germline loops: CDR1 SGHVS, CDR2 FNYEAQ. With V trimmed by 5 bases and J by 6 bases, 17 bases remained unmatched. The CDR3 contains 17 residues. Profiled with immunoSEQ multiplex PCR; TCRdb holds only in-frame clones, not every one. The sample has 130,000 or so clones; approximately 84% are singletons. The TCR was taken from an elderly woman with acute or convalescent COVID-19. Sequenced sample: peripheral blood. The chain uses TRBV7-6 and TRBJ2-3; TRBD2 matches at 7 bases. This CDR3 reads CASSPEGSGRLRDTQYF. DNA of the CDR3: TGTGCCAGCAGCCCCGAAGGTTCCGGGAGGCTCCGGGATACGCAGTATTTT.